Only one count was recorded for the clone carrying this T cell receptor beta chain. What it recognizes is unknown. Libraries were prepared by immunoSEQ multiplex PCR; TCRdb keeps only in-frame clonotypes and omits some of them. The sample has over 100,000 clones, about 83% seen once. After removal of 7 bases from V and 0 bases from J, the junction contained 2 bases not matched to a gene. The CDR3 spans 15 residues. CDR1 and CDR2 (germline): MNHNY, SVGAGI (reference sequence). This sample was included in a study of PD-1 blockade in mismatch repair-deficient tumors. Background on the study: All were previously treated, progressing patients with 11 to 13 mismatch repair-deficient cancer types. Regarding the study as a whole: After pembrolizumab, tumor-resident clones rose rapidly, then generally contracted before radiologic responses.

V gene TRBV6-6 combines with J gene TRBJ2-6, with 8 bases lining up with TRBD2. The source is an adult with mismatch repair-deficient cancer. Sequencing used peripheral blood, obtained 60 weeks after starting pembrolizumab. CDR3 DNA: TGTGCCAGCACTAGCGGGTCCTCTGGGGCCAACGTCCTGACTTTC. Protein product: CASTSGSSGANVLTF.